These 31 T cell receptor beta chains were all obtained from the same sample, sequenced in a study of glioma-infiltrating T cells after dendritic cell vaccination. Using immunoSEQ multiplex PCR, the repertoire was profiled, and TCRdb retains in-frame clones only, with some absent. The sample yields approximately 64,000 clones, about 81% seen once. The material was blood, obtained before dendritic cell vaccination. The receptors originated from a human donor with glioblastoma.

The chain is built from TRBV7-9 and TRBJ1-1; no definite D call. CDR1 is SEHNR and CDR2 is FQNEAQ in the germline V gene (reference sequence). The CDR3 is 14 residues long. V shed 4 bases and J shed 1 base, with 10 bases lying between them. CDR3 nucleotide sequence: TGTGCCAGCAGCTCAGCGACTGGGAACACTGAAGCTTTCTTT. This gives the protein CASSSATGNTEAFF. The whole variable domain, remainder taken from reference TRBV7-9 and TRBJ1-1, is DTGVSQNPRHKITKRGQNVTFRCDPISEHNRLYWYRQTLGQGPEFLTYFQNEAQLEKSRLLSDRFSAERPKGSFSTLEIQRTEQGDSAMYLCASSSATGNTEAFFGQGTRLTVV.

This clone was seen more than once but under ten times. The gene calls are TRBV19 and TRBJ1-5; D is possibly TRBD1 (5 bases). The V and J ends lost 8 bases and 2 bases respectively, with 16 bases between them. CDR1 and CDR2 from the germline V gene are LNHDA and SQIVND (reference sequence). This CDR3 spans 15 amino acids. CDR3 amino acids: CASGWAGEGNQPQHF. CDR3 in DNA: TGTGCCAGTGGCTGGGCGGGGGAGGGCAATCAGCCCCAGCATTTT.

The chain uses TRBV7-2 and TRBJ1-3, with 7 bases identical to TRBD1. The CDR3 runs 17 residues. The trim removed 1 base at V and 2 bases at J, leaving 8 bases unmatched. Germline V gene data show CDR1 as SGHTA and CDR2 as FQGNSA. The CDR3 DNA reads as TGTGCCAGCAGCTTAGGGGGAAGACAGGGTGCTGGAAACACCATATATTTT. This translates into CASSLGGRQGAGNTIYF.

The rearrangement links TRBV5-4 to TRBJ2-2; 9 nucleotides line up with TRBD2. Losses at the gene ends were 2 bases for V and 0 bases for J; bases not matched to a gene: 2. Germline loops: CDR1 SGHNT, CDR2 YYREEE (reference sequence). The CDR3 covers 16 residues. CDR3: CASSFRLAANTGELFF. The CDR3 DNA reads TGTGCCAGCAGCTTCCGACTAGCGGCGAACACCGGGGAGCTGTTTTTT.

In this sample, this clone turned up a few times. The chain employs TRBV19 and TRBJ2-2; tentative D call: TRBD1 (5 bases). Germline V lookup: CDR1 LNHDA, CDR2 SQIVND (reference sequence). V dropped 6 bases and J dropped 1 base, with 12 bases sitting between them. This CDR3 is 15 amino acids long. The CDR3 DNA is TGTGCCAGTAGCGTTGGGGCCCGGAACACCGGGGAGCTGTTTTTT. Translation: CASSVGARNTGELFF.

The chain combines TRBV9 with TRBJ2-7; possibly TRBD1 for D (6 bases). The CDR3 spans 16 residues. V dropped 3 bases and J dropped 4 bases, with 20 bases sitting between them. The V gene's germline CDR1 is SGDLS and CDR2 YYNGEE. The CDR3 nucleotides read TGTGCCAGCAGCGCTCAGACAGGCCCACCCTATTACGAGCAGTACTTC. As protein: CASSAQTGPPYYEQYF.

The CDR3 region is CASSLRGGRDTQYF. DNA of the CDR3: TGTGCCAGCAGCTTACGGGGGGGCCGAGATACGCAGTATTTT. The chain joins TRBV7-2 to TRBJ2-3; TRBD2 matches at 8 bases. Germline-derived CDR1 and CDR2 are SGHTA and FQGNSA. CDR3 length equals 14 residues. Unmatched junction bases numbered 3, after V lost 2 bases and J lost 5 bases.

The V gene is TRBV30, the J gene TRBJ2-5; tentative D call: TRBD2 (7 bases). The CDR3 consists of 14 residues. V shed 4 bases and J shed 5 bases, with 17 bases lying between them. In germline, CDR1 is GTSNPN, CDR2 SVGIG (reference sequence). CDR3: CAWTLGGAGETQYF. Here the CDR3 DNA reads TGTGCCTGGACCTTGGGGGGGGCCGGGGAGACCCAGTACTTC. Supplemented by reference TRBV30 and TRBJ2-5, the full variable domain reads SQTIHQWPATLVQPVGSPLSLECTVEGTSNPNLYWYRQAAGRGLQLLFYSVGIGQISSEVPQNLSASRPQDRQFILSSKKLLLSDSGFYLCAWTLGGAGETQYFGPGTRLLVL.

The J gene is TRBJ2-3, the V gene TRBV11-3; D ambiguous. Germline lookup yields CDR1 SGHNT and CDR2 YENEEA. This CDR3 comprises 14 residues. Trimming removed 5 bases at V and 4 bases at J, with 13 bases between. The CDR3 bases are TGTGCCAGCAGCGTCTTTGAGGCGGCAGATACGCAGTATTTT. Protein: CASSVFEAADTQYF.

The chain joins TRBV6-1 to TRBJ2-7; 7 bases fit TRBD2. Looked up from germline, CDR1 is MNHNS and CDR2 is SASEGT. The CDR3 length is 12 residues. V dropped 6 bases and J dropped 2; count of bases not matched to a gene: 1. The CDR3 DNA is TGTGCCAGCAGACGGGGGGCCTACGAGCAGTACTTC. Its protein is CASRRGAYEQYF.

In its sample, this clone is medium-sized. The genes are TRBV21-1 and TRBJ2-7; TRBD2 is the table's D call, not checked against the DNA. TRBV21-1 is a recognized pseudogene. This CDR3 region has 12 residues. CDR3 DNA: TGTGCCAGCTTGGAGGGCCCCTACGAGCAGTACTTC. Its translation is CASLEGPYEQYF.

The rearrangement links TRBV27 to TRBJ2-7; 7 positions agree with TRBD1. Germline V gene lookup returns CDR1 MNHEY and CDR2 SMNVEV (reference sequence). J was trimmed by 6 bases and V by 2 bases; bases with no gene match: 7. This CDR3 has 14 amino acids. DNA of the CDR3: TGTGCCAGCAGTTTAGTCTTAGGGGGCCTCGAGCAGTACTTC. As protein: CASSLVLGGLEQYF.

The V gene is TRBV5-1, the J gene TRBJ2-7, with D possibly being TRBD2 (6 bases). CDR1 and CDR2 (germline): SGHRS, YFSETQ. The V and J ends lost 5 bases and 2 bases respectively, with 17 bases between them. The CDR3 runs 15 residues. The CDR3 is CASRGGADLAYEQYF. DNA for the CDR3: TGCGCCAGCAGGGGGGGAGCGGACTTAGCCTACGAGCAGTACTTC.

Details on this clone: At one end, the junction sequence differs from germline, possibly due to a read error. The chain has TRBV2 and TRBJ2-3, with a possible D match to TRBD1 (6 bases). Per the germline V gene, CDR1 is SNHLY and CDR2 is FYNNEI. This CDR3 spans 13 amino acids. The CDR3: CATYTGSTDTQYF. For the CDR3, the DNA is TGTGCCACCTACACAGGGAGCACGGATACGCAGTATTTT. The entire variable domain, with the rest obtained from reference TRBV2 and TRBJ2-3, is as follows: EPEVTQTPSHQVTQMGQEVILRCVPISNHLYFYWYRQILGQKVEFLVSFYNNEISEKSEIFDDQFSVERPDGSNFTLKIRSTKLEDSAMYFCATYTGSTDTQYFGPGTRLTVL.

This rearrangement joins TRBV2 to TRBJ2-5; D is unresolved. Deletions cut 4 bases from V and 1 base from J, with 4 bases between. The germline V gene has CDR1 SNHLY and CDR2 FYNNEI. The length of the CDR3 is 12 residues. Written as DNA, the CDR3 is TGTGCCAGCAGTGTTCTCCAAGAGACCCAGTACTTC. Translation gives CASSVLQETQYF.

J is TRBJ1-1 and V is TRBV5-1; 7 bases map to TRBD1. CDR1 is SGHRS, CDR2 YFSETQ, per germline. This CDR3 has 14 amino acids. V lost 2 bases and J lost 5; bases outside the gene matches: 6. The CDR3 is CASSFGTERTEAFF. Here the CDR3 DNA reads TGCGCCAGCAGCTTCGGGACAGAGAGGACTGAAGCTTTCTTT. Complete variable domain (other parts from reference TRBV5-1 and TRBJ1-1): KAGVTQTPRYLIKTRGQQVTLSCSPISGHRSVSWYQQTPGQGLQFLFEYFSETQRNKGNFPGRFSGRQFSNSRSEMNVSTLELGDSALYLCASSFGTERTEAFFGQGTRLTVV.

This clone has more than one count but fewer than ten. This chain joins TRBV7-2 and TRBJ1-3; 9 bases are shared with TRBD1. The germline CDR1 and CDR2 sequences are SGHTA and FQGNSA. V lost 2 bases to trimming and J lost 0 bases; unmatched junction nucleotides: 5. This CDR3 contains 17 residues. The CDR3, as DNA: TGTGCCAGCAGCTTATGGGGACAGGGCGCCTCTGGAAACACCATATATTTT. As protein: CASSLWGQGASGNTIYF.

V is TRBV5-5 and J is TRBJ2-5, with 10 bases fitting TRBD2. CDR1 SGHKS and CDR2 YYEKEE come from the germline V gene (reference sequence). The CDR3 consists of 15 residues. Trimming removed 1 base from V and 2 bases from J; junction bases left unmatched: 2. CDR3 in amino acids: CASSLTSGVQETQYF. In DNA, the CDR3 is TGTGCCAGCAGCTTGACTAGCGGGGTACAAGAGACCCAGTACTTC.

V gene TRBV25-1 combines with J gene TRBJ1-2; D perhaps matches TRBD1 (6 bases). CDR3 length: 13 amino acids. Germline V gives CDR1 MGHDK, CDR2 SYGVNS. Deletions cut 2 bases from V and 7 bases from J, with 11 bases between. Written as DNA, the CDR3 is TGTGCCAGCAGTGAAATGTTAGGGGGTGGCTACACCTTC. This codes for CASSEMLGGGYTF.

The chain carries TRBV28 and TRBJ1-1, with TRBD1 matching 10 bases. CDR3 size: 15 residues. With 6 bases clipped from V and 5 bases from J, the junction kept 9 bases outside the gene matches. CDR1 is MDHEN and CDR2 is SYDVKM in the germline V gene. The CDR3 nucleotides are TGTGCCAGCAGCCGGATGGACAGGGGGGAAACTGAAGCTTTCTTT. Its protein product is CASSRMDRGETEAFF. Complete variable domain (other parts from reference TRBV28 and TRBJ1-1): DVKVTQSSRYLVKRTGEKVFLECVQDMDHENMFWYRQDPGLGLRLIYFSYDVKMKEKGDIPEGYSVSREKKERFSLILESASTNQTSMYLCASSRMDRGETEAFFGQGTRLTVV.

CDR3 in DNA: TGTGCCAGCAGCTTAGGTCGGGTAGCGCACACCATATATTTT. It is translated as CASSLGRVAHTIYF. The chain is built from TRBV7-2 and TRBJ1-3; D gene uncertain. There are 14 residues in the CDR3. V was clipped by 1 base and J by 8 bases, with 12 bases between them. The V gene's germline CDR1 is SGHTA and CDR2 FQGNSA.

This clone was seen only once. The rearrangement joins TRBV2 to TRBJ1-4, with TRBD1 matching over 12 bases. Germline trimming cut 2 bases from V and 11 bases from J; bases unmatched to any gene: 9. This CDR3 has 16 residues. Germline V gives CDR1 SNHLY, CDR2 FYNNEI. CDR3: CASSETPGTGGFKLFF. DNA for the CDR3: TGTGCCAGCAGTGAAACCCCCGGGACAGGGGGCTTCAAACTGTTTTTT.

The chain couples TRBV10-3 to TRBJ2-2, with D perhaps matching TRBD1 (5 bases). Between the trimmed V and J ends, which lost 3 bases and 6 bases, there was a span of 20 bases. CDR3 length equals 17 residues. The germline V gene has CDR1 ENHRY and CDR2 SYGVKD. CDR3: CAISDEGRQIQAGELFF. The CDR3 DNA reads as TGTGCCATCAGTGATGAAGGCAGACAGATTCAAGCCGGGGAGCTGTTTTTT.

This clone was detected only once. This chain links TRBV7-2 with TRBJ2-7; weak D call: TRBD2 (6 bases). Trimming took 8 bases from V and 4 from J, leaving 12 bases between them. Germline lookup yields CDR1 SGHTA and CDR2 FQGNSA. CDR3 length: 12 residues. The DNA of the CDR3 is TGTGCCAGCGGAGCGGGCCCGTACGAGCAGTACTTC. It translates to CASGAGPYEQYF.

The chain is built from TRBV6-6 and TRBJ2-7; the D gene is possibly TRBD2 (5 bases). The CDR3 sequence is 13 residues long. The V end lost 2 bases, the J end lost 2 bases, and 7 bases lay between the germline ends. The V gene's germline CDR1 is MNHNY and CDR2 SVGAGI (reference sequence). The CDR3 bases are TGTGCCAGCAGTTACCCCGGGGCCTACGAGCAGTACTTC. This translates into CASSYPGAYEQYF.

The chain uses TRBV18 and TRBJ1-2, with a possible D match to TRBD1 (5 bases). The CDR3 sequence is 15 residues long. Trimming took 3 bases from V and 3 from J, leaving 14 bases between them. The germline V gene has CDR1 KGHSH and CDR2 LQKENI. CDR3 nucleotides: TGTGCCAGCTCACCGAGGCAGGGAGGGGACTATGGCTACACCTTC. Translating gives CASSPRQGGDYGYTF. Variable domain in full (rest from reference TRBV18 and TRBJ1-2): NAGVMQNPRHLVRRRGQEARLRCSPMKGHSHVYWYRQLPEEGLKFMVYLQKENIIDESGMPKERFSAEFPKEGPSILRIQQVVRGDSAAYFCASSPRQGGDYGYTFGSGTRLTVV.

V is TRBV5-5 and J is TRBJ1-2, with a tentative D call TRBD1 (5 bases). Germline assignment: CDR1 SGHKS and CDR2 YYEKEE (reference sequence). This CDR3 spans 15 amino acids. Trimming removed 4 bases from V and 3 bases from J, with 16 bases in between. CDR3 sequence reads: CASSVGAGGYYGYTF. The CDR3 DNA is TGTGCCAGCAGCGTAGGGGCCGGTGGTTACTATGGCTACACCTTC. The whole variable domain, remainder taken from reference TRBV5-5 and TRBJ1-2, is DAGVTQSPTHLIKTRGQQVTLRCSPISGHKSVSWYQQVLGQGPQFIFQYYEKEERGRGNFPDRFSARQFPNYSSELNVNALLLGDSALYLCASSVGAGGYYGYTFGSGTRLTVV.

The CDR3 region is CASSPGQSPYEQYF. The CDR3 coding sequence is TGCGCCAGCAGCCCCGGACAGAGTCCCTACGAGCAGTACTTC. V gene TRBV5-1 combines with J gene TRBJ2-7, with a possible D match to TRBD1 (6 bases). V was pared by 4 bases and J by 2 bases, with 13 bases between. Germline values: CDR1 SGHRS, CDR2 YFSETQ. The length of the CDR3 is 14 residues.

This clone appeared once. The chain's CDR3 is CASSLIGSGGTGELFF. The CDR3 DNA reads as TGCGCCAGCAGCTTGATCGGTAGCGGGGGCACCGGGGAGCTGTTTTTT. The V call is TRBV5-1, the J call TRBJ2-2; the match to TRBD2 covers 9 bases. With 1 base clipped from V and 4 bases from J, the junction kept 5 bases outside the gene matches. The germline CDR1 and CDR2 sequences are SGHRS and YFSETQ. The CDR3 runs to 16 residues.

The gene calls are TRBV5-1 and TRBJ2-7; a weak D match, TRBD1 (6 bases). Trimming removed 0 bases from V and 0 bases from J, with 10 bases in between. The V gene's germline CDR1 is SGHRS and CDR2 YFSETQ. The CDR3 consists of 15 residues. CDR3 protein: CASSLGGTYSYEQYF. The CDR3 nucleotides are TGCGCCAGCAGCTTGGGGGGGACATACTCCTACGAGCAGTACTTC.

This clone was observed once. Here the CDR3 DNA reads TGCGCCAGCAGCTTGCGGCAGGGGGTCGGGGAGCTGTTTTTT. The encoded protein is CASSLRQGVGELFF. The genes are TRBV5-1 and TRBJ2-2, with TRBD1 matching 7 bases. The CDR3 length is 14 residues. The germline gives CDR1 SGHRS, CDR2 YFSETQ. With V trimmed by 1 base and J by 7 bases, 4 bases remained unmatched.